Listed below are T cell receptor beta chains from one sample, sequenced in a study of blood T cell repertoires in COVID-19. Only in-frame clones appear in the TCRdb table, and some are missing; sequencing was by immunoSEQ multiplex PCR. The table records 250,000 or so clones, roughly 87% of them present only once. Sequenced input: PBMCs or T cells enriched from blood (not recorded which). The source of these receptors is a man younger than 40 who had recovered from COVID-19. Both conserved end residues are part of each CDR3. Fields, in order: V gene, J gene, clone size, D gene, CDR3 protein, CDR3 DNA. A D gene is named only where the DNA matches it firmly. Clone size appears in some rows only: once, few, many, or a class for an expanded clone.

v_call: TRBV5-1
j_call: TRBJ1-3
clone_size: .
d_call: .
cdr3_aa: CASTSSPGNGNTIYF
cdr3_nt: TGCGCCAGCACCTCGAGTCCAGGGAACGGAAACACCATATATTTT

v_call: TRBV6-5
j_call: TRBJ2-7
clone_size: .
d_call: TRBD1
cdr3_aa: CASSSLQGAAYEQYF
cdr3_nt: TGTGCCAGCAGCTCGTTACAGGGGGCGGCCTACGAGCAGTACTTC

v_call: TRBV6-1
j_call: TRBJ2-1
clone_size: few
d_call: TRBD2
cdr3_aa: CASSEEDGGASEQFF
cdr3_nt: TGTGCCAGCAGTGAAGAGGACGGGGGGGCCTCTGAGCAGTTCTTC

v_call: TRBV6-5
j_call: TRBJ2-1
clone_size: once
d_call: TRBD2
cdr3_aa: CASSFDGRAAYNEQFF
cdr3_nt: TGTGCCAGCAGTTTTGACGGGAGGGCCGCCTACAATGAGCAGTTCTTC

v_call: TRBV19
j_call: TRBJ1-5
clone_size: .
d_call: TRBD1
cdr3_aa: CASSIQGARGNQPQHF
cdr3_nt: TGTGCCAGTAGTATTCAGGGGGCAAGGGGCAATCAGCCCCAGCATTTT

v_call: TRBV20-1
j_call: TRBJ2-3
clone_size: .
d_call: TRBD2
cdr3_aa: CSASPASGHSDTQYF
cdr3_nt: TGCAGTGCTAGTCCGGCTAGCGGTCACTCAGATACGCAGTATTTT

v_call: TRBV28
j_call: TRBJ2-1
clone_size: .
d_call: .
cdr3_aa: CASSLVLGSKIGHEQFF
cdr3_nt: TGTGCCAGCAGTTTAGTTTTGGGCAGTAAGATCGGTCATGAGCAGTTCTTC

v_call: TRBV4-3
j_call: TRBJ1-2
clone_size: .
d_call: .
cdr3_aa: CASSPETRGNYGYTF
cdr3_nt: TGCGCCAGCAGCCCAGAAACTAGGGGGAACTATGGCTACACCTTC

v_call: TRBV19
j_call: TRBJ2-5
clone_size: few
d_call: .
cdr3_aa: CASSIGSETQYF
cdr3_nt: TGTGCCAGTAGTATAGGTTCGGAGACCCAGTACTTC

v_call: TRBV12-5
j_call: TRBJ1-4
clone_size: .
d_call: .
cdr3_aa: CASLEKLFF
cdr3_nt: TGTGCTAGTCTTGAAAAACTGTTTTTT

v_call: TRBV7-4
j_call: TRBJ2-6
clone_size: .
d_call: .
cdr3_aa: CASSLWDTRSGANVLTF
cdr3_nt: TGTGCCAGCAGCTTGTGGGACACCCGCTCTGGGGCCAACGTCCTGACTTTC

v_call: TRBV30
j_call: TRBJ2-2
clone_size: .
d_call: .
cdr3_aa: CAWTEAGELFF
cdr3_nt: TGTGCCTGGACCGAGGCCGGGGAGCTGTTTTTT

v_call: TRBV4-1
j_call: TRBJ2-6
clone_size: .
d_call: .
cdr3_aa: CASSQGGLTDSGRANVLTF
cdr3_nt: TGCGCCAGCAGCCAAGGGGGCCTGACCGATTCTGGACGGGCCAACGTCCTGACTTTC

v_call: TRBV11-3
j_call: TRBJ2-1
clone_size: .
d_call: TRBD2
cdr3_aa: CASSSRLAGDDEQFF
cdr3_nt: TGTGCCAGCAGCTCACGACTAGCGGGAGACGATGAGCAGTTCTTC

v_call: TRBV18
j_call: TRBJ2-3
clone_size: .
d_call: TRBD1
cdr3_aa: CASSSRPGQGVVSTDTQYF
cdr3_nt: TGTGCCAGCTCCTCCCGTCCGGGACAGGGGGTAGTTTCGACAGATACGCAGTATTTT

v_call: TRBV27
j_call: TRBJ2-3
clone_size: .
d_call: .
cdr3_aa: CASSFSRGTDTQYF
cdr3_nt: TGTGCCAGCAGCTTCAGCCGAGGGACAGATACGCAGTATTTT

v_call: TRBV5-1
j_call: TRBJ2-6
clone_size: .
d_call: TRBD1
cdr3_aa: CASSSQYGQAGANVLTF
cdr3_nt: TGCGCCAGCAGCTCACAATATGGACAGGCTGGGGCCAACGTCCTGACTTTC

v_call: TRBV5-6
j_call: TRBJ1-2
clone_size: .
d_call: .
cdr3_aa: CASSLLSPANYGYTF
cdr3_nt: TGTGCCAGCAGCTTGTTGTCCCCAGCGAACTATGGCTACACCTTC

v_call: TRBV5-1
j_call: TRBJ2-1
clone_size: .
d_call: TRBD1
cdr3_aa: CASSLEDRGRNEQFF
cdr3_nt: TGCGCCAGCAGCTTGGAAGACAGGGGGAGGAATGAGCAGTTCTTC

v_call: TRBV27
j_call: TRBJ1-6
clone_size: once
d_call: TRBD1
cdr3_aa: CASSLGTAYNSPLHF
cdr3_nt: TGTGCCAGCAGTTTAGGGACAGCTTATAATTCACCCCTCCACTTT

v_call: TRBV11-3
j_call: TRBJ1-5
clone_size: .
d_call: TRBD1
cdr3_aa: CASSLVSGGHQPQHF
cdr3_nt: TGTGCCAGCAGCTTAGTCTCAGGGGGTCATCAGCCCCAGCATTTT

v_call: TRBV3-1/TRBV3-2
j_call: TRBJ2-5
clone_size: .
d_call: .
cdr3_aa: CASSQRSEGETQYF
cdr3_nt: TGTGCCAGCAGCCAGAGGAGCGAGGGAGAGACCCAGTACTTC

v_call: TRBV10-3
j_call: TRBJ2-3
clone_size: .
d_call: .
cdr3_aa: CAIRKGGQSTDTQYF
cdr3_nt: TGTGCCATCAGGAAGGGGGGACAGTCCACAGATACGCAGTATTTT

v_call: TRBV28
j_call: TRBJ1-1
clone_size: .
d_call: .
cdr3_aa: CASSLWRASFSRRAFF
cdr3_nt: TGTGCCAGCAGTTTATGGCGGGCCTCCTTTTCTCGTAGAGCTTTCTTT

v_call: TRBV5-5
j_call: TRBJ2-7
clone_size: .
d_call: TRBD1
cdr3_aa: CASSLQGANEQYF
cdr3_nt: TGTGCCAGCAGCTTACAGGGGGCCAACGAGCAGTACTTC

v_call: TRBV19
j_call: TRBJ1-1
clone_size: once
d_call: TRBD1
cdr3_aa: CASSIEGQGAFTEAFF
cdr3_nt: TGTGCCAGTAGTATAGAGGGACAGGGGGCTTTCACTGAAGCTTTCTTT

v_call: TRBV13
j_call: TRBJ1-4
clone_size: .
d_call: TRBD1
cdr3_aa: CASSSTGSGEKLFF
cdr3_nt: TGTGCCAGCAGCTCGACAGGGTCGGGTGAAAAACTGTTTTTT

v_call: TRBV5-8
j_call: TRBJ2-1
clone_size: .
d_call: .
cdr3_aa: CASSPRAEYNEQFF
cdr3_nt: TGTGCCAGCAGCCCTCGTGCGGAGTACAATGAGCAGTTCTTC

v_call: TRBV7-8
j_call: TRBJ2-7
clone_size: few
d_call: .
cdr3_aa: CASTLGQGPLGEQYF
cdr3_nt: TGTGCCAGCACCCTGGGGCAGGGGCCCTTGGGGGAGCAGTACTTC

v_call: TRBV7-2
j_call: TRBJ2-5
clone_size: .
d_call: TRBD2
cdr3_aa: CASSFSGGRETQYF
cdr3_nt: TGTGCCAGCAGCTTCTCGGGGGGGCGAGAGACCCAGTACTTC

v_call: TRBV28
j_call: TRBJ1-5
clone_size: .
d_call: .
cdr3_aa: CASIGGHSNQPQHF
cdr3_nt: TGTGCCAGCATTGGGGGACATAGCAATCAGCCCCAGCATTTT

v_call: TRBV19
j_call: TRBJ2-7
clone_size: .
d_call: TRBD1
cdr3_aa: CASGGTGSSYEQYF
cdr3_nt: TGTGCCAGTGGCGGGACAGGGTCCTCCTACGAGCAGTACTTC

v_call: TRBV14
j_call: TRBJ2-2
clone_size: .
d_call: .
cdr3_aa: CASSPMRSANTGELFF
cdr3_nt: TGTGCCAGCAGCCCCATGAGGTCCGCGAACACCGGGGAGCTGTTTTTT

v_call: TRBV5-1
j_call: TRBJ2-1
clone_size: .
d_call: TRBD1
cdr3_aa: CASSANRGVNEQFF
cdr3_nt: TGCGCCAGCAGCGCCAACAGGGGTGTGAATGAGCAGTTCTTC

v_call: TRBV5-5
j_call: TRBJ2-7
clone_size: .
d_call: .
cdr3_aa: CASTPPTADYEQYF
cdr3_nt: TGTGCCAGCACCCCACCCACGGCGGACTACGAGCAGTACTTC

v_call: TRBV19
j_call: TRBJ1-6
clone_size: once
d_call: .
cdr3_aa: CASSNRDSPLHF
cdr3_nt: TGTGCCAGTAGTAACCGCGATTCACCCCTCCACTTT

v_call: TRBV13
j_call: TRBJ2-7
clone_size: few
d_call: TRBD2
cdr3_aa: CASSPPPVWGGYEQYF
cdr3_nt: TGTGCCAGCAGCCCCCCCCCTGTGTGGGGGGGCTACGAGCAGTACTTC

v_call: TRBV7-6
j_call: TRBJ2-1
clone_size: .
d_call: .
cdr3_aa: CASSPQPGALSDEQFF
cdr3_nt: TGTGCCAGCAGCCCGCAGCCAGGGGCCCTTAGTGATGAGCAGTTCTTC

v_call: TRBV9
j_call: TRBJ1-2
clone_size: .
d_call: TRBD1
cdr3_aa: CASSQAPSGGGYTF
cdr3_nt: TGTGCCAGCAGCCAAGCCCCCTCAGGGGGAGGCTACACCTTC

v_call: TRBV7-9
j_call: TRBJ2-7
clone_size: .
d_call: TRBD1
cdr3_aa: CASSLIGGNEQYF
cdr3_nt: TGTGCCAGCAGCTTAATAGGGGGCAACGAGCAGTACTTC

v_call: TRBV19
j_call: TRBJ1-6
clone_size: .
d_call: .
cdr3_aa: CASSIVNPGVYNSPLHF
cdr3_nt: TGTGCCAGTAGTATAGTAAATCCGGGAGTCTATAATTCACCCCTCCACTTT

v_call: TRBV12-5
j_call: TRBJ1-1
clone_size: once
d_call: TRBD1
cdr3_aa: CASGETGSNTEAFF
cdr3_nt: TGTGCTAGTGGAGAGACAGGGTCGAACACTGAAGCTTTCTTT

v_call: TRBV4-3
j_call: TRBJ1-1
clone_size: .
d_call: .
cdr3_aa: CASSQDRTANTEAFF
cdr3_nt: TGCGCCAGCAGCCAAGATAGGACAGCGAACACTGAAGCTTTCTTT

v_call: TRBV10-3
j_call: TRBJ1-4
clone_size: .
d_call: .
cdr3_aa: CATAGPALEKLFF
cdr3_nt: TGTGCCACCGCGGGGCCAGCCCTTGAAAAACTGTTTTTT

v_call: TRBV12-3/TRBV12-4
j_call: TRBJ1-5
clone_size: .
d_call: TRBD1
cdr3_aa: CASRGQENQPQHF
cdr3_nt: TGTGCCAGCAGAGGACAGGAAAATCAGCCCCAGCATTTT

v_call: TRBV5-6
j_call: TRBJ1-2
clone_size: once
d_call: .
cdr3_aa: CASSLVGGQGYTF
cdr3_nt: TGTGCCAGCAGCTTGGTAGGGGGACAAGGCTACACCTTC

v_call: TRBV5-1
j_call: TRBJ2-7
clone_size: .
d_call: TRBD2
cdr3_aa: CASSLGGRSYEQYF
cdr3_nt: TGCGCCAGCAGCTTGGGCGGGAGAAGTTACGAGCAGTACTTC

v_call: TRBV7-2
j_call: TRBJ2-7
clone_size: .
d_call: .
cdr3_aa: CASSLAAGLSYEQYF
cdr3_nt: TGTGCCAGCAGCTTAGCGGCGGGGCTATCCTACGAGCAGTACTTC

v_call: TRBV30
j_call: TRBJ1-2
clone_size: .
d_call: .
cdr3_aa: CAWSAIYGYTF
cdr3_nt: TGTGCCTGGAGTGCCATCTATGGCTACACCTTC

v_call: TRBV4-2
j_call: TRBJ2-3
clone_size: .
d_call: .
cdr3_aa: CASSQVGGATTDTQYF
cdr3_nt: TGTGCCAGCAGCCAAGTGGGCGGGGCAACTACAGATACGCAGTATTTT

v_call: TRBV7-9
j_call: TRBJ2-7
clone_size: .
d_call: TRBD2
cdr3_aa: CASSLSGRGHYEQYF
cdr3_nt: TGTGCCAGCAGCTTAAGCGGGAGGGGTCACTACGAGCAGTACTTC

v_call: TRBV6-6
j_call: TRBJ2-7
clone_size: .
d_call: TRBD1
cdr3_aa: CASRQGTSSYEQYF
cdr3_nt: TGTGCCAGCCGACAGGGGACGAGCTCCTACGAGCAGTACTTC

v_call: TRBV7-3
j_call: TRBJ2-6
clone_size: .
d_call: TRBD2
cdr3_aa: CASSTGLAFGANVLTF
cdr3_nt: TGTGCCAGCAGCACGGGACTAGCTTTTGGGGCCAACGTCCTGACTTTC

v_call: TRBV30
j_call: TRBJ1-4
clone_size: .
d_call: TRBD1
cdr3_aa: CARARQGQGKLFF
cdr3_nt: TGTGCCCGGGCTCGACAGGGGCAAGGAAAACTGTTTTTT